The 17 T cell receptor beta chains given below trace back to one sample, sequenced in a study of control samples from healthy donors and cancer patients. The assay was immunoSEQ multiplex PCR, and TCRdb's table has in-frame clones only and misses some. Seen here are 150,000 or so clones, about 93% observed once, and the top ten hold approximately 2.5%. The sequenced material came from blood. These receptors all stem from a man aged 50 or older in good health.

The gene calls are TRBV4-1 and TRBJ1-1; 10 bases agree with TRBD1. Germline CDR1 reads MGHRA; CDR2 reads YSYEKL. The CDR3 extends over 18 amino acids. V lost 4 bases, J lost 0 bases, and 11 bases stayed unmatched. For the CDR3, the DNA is TGCGCCAGCAGCCGCCCTTTAGGGACAGGGGCTTTGAACACTGAAGCTTTCTTT. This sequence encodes CASSRPLGTGALNTEAFF.

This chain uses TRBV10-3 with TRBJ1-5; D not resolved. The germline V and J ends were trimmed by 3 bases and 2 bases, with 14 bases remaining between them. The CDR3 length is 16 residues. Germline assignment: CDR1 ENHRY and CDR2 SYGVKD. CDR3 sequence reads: CAISEGRYGGNQPQHF. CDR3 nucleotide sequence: TGTGCCATCAGTGAAGGGCGGTATGGCGGCAATCAGCCCCAGCATTTT.

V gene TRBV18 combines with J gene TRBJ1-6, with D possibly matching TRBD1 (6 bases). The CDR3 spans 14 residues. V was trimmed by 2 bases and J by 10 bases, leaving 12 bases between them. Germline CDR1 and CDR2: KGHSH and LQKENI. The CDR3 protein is CASSPGGAGSPLHF. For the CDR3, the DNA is TGTGCCAGCTCACCAGGGGGCGCAGGATCACCCCTCCACTTT. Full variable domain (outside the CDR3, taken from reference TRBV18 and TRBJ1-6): NAGVMQNPRHLVRRRGQEARLRCSPMKGHSHVYWYRQLPEEGLKFMVYLQKENIIDESGMPKERFSAEFPKEGPSILRIQQVVRGDSAAYFCASSPGGAGSPLHFGNGTRLTVT.

The CDR3 spells CASSFKGSDTQYF. The CDR3 nucleotides read TGTGCCAGCAGCTTCAAGGGATCAGATACGCAGTATTTT. This chain connects TRBV5-4 to TRBJ2-3; D not resolved. V was trimmed by 2 bases and J by 4 bases, leaving 8 bases between them. The CDR3 covers 13 residues. Germline V CDR1 and CDR2: SGHNT, YYREEE (reference sequence).

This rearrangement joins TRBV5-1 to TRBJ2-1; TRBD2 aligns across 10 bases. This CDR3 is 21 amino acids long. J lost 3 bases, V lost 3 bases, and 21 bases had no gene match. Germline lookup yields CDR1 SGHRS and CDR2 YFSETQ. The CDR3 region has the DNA TGCGCCAGCAGCTCCCCGCGGTCCCCGGGCCGCGGACTAGCGGTCTACAATGAGCAGTTCTTC. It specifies CASSSPRSPGRGLAVYNEQFF.

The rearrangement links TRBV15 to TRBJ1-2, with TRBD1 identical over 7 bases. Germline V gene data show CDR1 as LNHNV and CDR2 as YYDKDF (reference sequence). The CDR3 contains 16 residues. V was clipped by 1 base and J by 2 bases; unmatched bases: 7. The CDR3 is CATSRARQGPNYGYTF. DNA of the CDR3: TGTGCCACCAGCAGAGCCCGACAGGGCCCGAACTATGGCTACACCTTC.

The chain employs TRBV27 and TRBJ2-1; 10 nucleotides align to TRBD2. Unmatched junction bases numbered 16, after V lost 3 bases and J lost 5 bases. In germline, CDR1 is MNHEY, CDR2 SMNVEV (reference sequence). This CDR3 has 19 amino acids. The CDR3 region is CASSFLSSSGSLLNNEQFF. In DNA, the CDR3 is TGTGCCAGCAGTTTTCTATCTTCTAGCGGGAGCTTACTAAACAATGAGCAGTTCTTC.

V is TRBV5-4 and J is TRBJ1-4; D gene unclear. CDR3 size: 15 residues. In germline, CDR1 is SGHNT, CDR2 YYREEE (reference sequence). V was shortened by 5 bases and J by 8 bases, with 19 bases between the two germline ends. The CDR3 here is CASSLKVSGGEKLFF. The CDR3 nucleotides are TGTGCCAGCAGTTTGAAAGTCTCGGGTGGAGAAAAACTGTTTTTT.

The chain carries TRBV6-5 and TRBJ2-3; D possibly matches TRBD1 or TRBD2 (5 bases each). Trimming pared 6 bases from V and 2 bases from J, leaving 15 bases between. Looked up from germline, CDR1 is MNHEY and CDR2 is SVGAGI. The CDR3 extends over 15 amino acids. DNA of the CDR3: TGTGCCAGCAGGACGAGGGACGGTTACACAGATACGCAGTATTTT. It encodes CASRTRDGYTDTQYF.

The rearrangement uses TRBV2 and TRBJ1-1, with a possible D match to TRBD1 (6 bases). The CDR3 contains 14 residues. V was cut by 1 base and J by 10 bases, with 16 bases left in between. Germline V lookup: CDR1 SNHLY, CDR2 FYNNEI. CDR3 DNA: TGTGCCAGCAGTGAAGTGGGGACACCAAGTCCAGCTTTCTTT. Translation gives CASSEVGTPSPAFF.

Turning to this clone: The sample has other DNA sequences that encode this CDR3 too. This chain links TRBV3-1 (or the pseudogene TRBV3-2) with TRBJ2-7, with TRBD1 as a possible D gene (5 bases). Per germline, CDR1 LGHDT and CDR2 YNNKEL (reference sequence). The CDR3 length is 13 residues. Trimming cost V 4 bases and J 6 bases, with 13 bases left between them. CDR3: CASSRLQDIEQYF. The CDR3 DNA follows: TGTGCCAGCAGCCGCCTCCAGGACATCGAGCAGTACTTC.

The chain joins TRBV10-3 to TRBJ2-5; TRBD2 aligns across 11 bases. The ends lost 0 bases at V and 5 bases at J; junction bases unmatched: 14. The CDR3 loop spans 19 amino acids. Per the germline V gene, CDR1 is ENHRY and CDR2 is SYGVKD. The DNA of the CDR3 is TGTGCCATCAGTGAGTCGAGAGTAGCGGGAGGGCCCTCTGGCGAGACCCAGTACTTC. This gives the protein CAISESRVAGGPSGETQYF.

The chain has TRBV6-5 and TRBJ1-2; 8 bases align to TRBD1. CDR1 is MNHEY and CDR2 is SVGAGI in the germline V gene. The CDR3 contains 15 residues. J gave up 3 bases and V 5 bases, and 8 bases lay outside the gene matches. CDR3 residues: CASSPTGGRYYGYTF. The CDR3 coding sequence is TGTGCCAGCAGTCCTACAGGGGGTCGGTACTATGGCTACACCTTC.

CDR3 loop: CAWSGPYNEQFF. CDR3 sequence (DNA): TGTGCCTGGAGTGGCCCCTACAATGAGCAGTTCTTC. The chain joins TRBV30 to TRBJ2-1; D call uncertain. Germline V gene lookup returns CDR1 GTSNPN and CDR2 SVGIG (reference sequence). The CDR3 runs to 12 residues. V dropped 1 base and J dropped 2 bases, with 3 bases sitting between them. The variable domain in full, with the rest retrieved from reference TRBV30 and TRBJ2-1, is SQTIHQWPATLVQPVGSPLSLECTVEGTSNPNLYWYRQAAGRGLQLLFYSVGIGQISSEVPQNLSASRPQDRQFILSSKKLLLSDSGFYLCAWSGPYNEQFFGPGTRLTVL.

The CDR3 nucleotides are TGTGCCAGCAGTTTCCTGTTTTTAGACAGGGGGGACACCGGGGAGCTGTTTTTT. It is translated as CASSFLFLDRGDTGELFF. The chain uses TRBV28 and TRBJ2-2; 9 bases are a match to TRBD1. Trimming took 3 bases from V and 3 from J; bases not matched to a gene: 11. The CDR3 has 18 amino acids. The germline V gene encodes CDR1 MDHEN and CDR2 SYDVKM.

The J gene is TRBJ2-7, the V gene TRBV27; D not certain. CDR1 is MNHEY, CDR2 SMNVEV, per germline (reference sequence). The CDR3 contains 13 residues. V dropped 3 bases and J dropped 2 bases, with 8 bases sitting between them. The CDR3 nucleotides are TGTGCCAGCAGTTTCCGAGGCCCCTACGAGCAGTACTTC. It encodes CASSFRGPYEQYF.

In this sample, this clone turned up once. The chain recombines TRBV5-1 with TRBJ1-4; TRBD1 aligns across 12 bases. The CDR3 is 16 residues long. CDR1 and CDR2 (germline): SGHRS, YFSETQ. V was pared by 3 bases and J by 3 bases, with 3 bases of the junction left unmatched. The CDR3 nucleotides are TGCGCCAGCAGCTGGGGGACAGGGGGCTCTAATGAAAAACTGTTTTTT. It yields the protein CASSWGTGGSNEKLFF.